Shown below are 15 T cell receptor beta chains from a single sample sequenced in a study of post-analysis software for immune sequencing data. Findings and limits, study-wide: Patients carried roughly 5 TRBV segments more frequently than controls did, and TRBV5-6, TRBV5-1 and TRBV20-1 were among them.

Researchers reported that TCR beta cDNA libraries carried unique molecular identifiers. TCRdb reprocessed the PCR reads via MiXCR and lists one record per CDR3 protein. The profile shows more than 350,000 distinct CDR3 sequences, approximately 42% of them singletons. No antigens are known for them. Sequenced input: blood. Receptors originate from a girl aged 2-10 years with multiple sclerosis.

This clonotype was observed a few times. J is TRBJ2-2 and V is TRBV5-1; D unclear. The germline V gene encodes CDR1 SGHRS and CDR2 YFSETQ. Trimming shortened V by 2 bases and J by 6 bases, and 5 bases separated the two germline ends. This CDR3 region has 12 residues. CDR3 protein: CASSFVSGELFF. The CDR3 DNA follows: TGCGCCAGCAGCTTCGTGTCCGGGGAGCTGTTTTTT. The full variable domain, completed using reference TRBV5-1 and TRBJ2-2, is KAGVTQTPRYLIKTRGQQVTLSCSPISGHRSVSWYQQTPGQGLQFLFEYFSETQRNKGNFPGRFSGRQFSNSRSEMNVSTLELGDSALYLCASSFVSGELFFGEGSRLTVL.

The genes are TRBV6-2 or TRBV6-3 and TRBJ2-7; tentatively, D is TRBD2 (5 bases). The CDR3 has 14 amino acids. Trimming took 3 bases from V and 3 from J, leaving 12 bases between them. Germline V lookup: CDR1 MNHEY, CDR2 SVGEGT. The CDR3 loop reads CASSYSGLIYEQYF. The CDR3 DNA reads as TGTGCCAGCAGTTATTCAGGACTGATCTACGAGCAGTACTTC.

The chain has TRBV20-1 and TRBJ2-5; D is possibly TRBD1 or TRBD2 (5 bases each). The germline V gene encodes CDR1 DFQATT and CDR2 SNEGSKA (reference sequence). Trimming pared 1 base from V and 1 base from J, leaving 7 bases between. The CDR3 is made up of 13 amino acids. The CDR3 reads CSARGGAQETQYF. CDR3 DNA sequence: TGCAGTGCTAGAGGAGGGGCCCAAGAGACCCAGTACTTC.

The V call is TRBV15, the J call TRBJ1-2; D is ambiguous. The length of the CDR3 is 13 residues. Germline lookup yields CDR1 LNHNV and CDR2 YYDKDF (reference sequence). Between the trimmed V and J ends, which lost 0 bases and 4 bases, there was a span of 6 bases. The CDR3 here is CATSREGSYGYTF. DNA of the CDR3: TGTGCCACCAGCAGAGAAGGCTCCTATGGCTACACCTTC. The full variable domain, in which reference TRBV15 and TRBJ1-2 provide the parts outside the CDR3, is DAMVIQNPRYQVTQFGKPVTLSCSQTLNHNVMYWYQQKSSQAPKLLFHYYDKDFNNEADTPDNFQSRRPNTSFCFLDIRSPGLGDTAMYLCATSREGSYGYTFGSGTRLTVV.

This chain joins TRBV7-2 and TRBJ1-2; D is perhaps TRBD1 (6 bases). Germline V gene lookup returns CDR1 SGHTA and CDR2 FQGNSA. Trimming cost V 4 bases and J 3 bases, with 24 bases left between them. The length of the CDR3 is 18 residues. The CDR3 is CASSSTIRKQGPDYGYTF. CDR3 coding DNA: TGTGCCAGCAGCTCAACAATAAGAAAACAGGGACCGGACTATGGCTACACCTTC. Full variable domain (rest looked up from reference TRBV7-2 and TRBJ1-2): GAGVSQSPSNKVTEKGKDVELRCDPISGHTALYWYRQSLGQGLEFLIYFQGNSAPDKSGLPSDRFSAERTGGSVSTLTIQRTQQEDSAVYLCASSSTIRKQGPDYGYTFGSGTRLTVV.

J is TRBJ1-4 and V is TRBV7-8, with a weak D call TRBD1 (5 bases). CDR3 length: 16 amino acids. Trimming removed 5 bases from V and 0 bases from J, with 13 bases in between. Germline CDR1 SGHVS, CDR2 FQNEAQ. CDR3: CASSLPRGATNEKLFF. CDR3 bases: TGTGCCAGCAGCCTTCCCCGGGGGGCAACTAATGAAAAACTGTTTTTT.

The chain uses TRBV7-9 and TRBJ1-2; 9 positions match TRBD1. Germline CDR1 SEHNR, CDR2 FQNEAQ (reference sequence). CDR3 length equals 14 residues. The ends lost 5 bases at V and 4 bases at J; junction bases unmatched: 5. CDR3: CASSGTGNSYGYTF. The DNA for the CDR3 is TGTGCCAGCAGCGGGACAGGGAATTCCTATGGCTACACCTTC.

The chain recombines TRBV12-3 or TRBV12-4 with TRBJ2-3; D is possibly TRBD1 (6 bases). The CDR3 runs to 15 residues. V dropped 6 bases and J dropped 0 bases, with 13 bases sitting between them. CDR3 sequence reads: CASRADRSSTDTQYF. The CDR3 DNA follows: TGTGCCAGCAGAGCGGACAGATCTAGCACAGATACGCAGTATTTT.

The V and J genes are TRBV4-2 and TRBJ1-2; 7 bases align to TRBD1. CDR3 length equals 18 residues. Losses at the gene ends were 0 bases for V and 2 bases for J; bases not matched to a gene: 12. Germline V gene lookup returns CDR1 LGHNA and CDR2 YNFKEQ. Here the CDR3 DNA reads TGTGCCAGCAGCCAAGAGACAGGGACCATTTACGTCAACTATGGCTACACCTTC. Encoded protein: CASSQETGTIYVNYGYTF.

V gene TRBV7-9 combines with J gene TRBJ2-1; 12 bases fit TRBD2. This CDR3 has 16 residues. Unmatched junction bases numbered 8, after V lost 5 bases and J lost 6 bases. Per germline, CDR1 SEHNR and CDR2 FQNEAQ (reference sequence). In DNA, the CDR3 is TGTGCCAGCAGCCCCCGACTAGCGGGGGCTAGCAATGAGCAGTTCTTC. Encoded protein: CASSPRLAGASNEQFF.

This chain connects TRBV12-3 or TRBV12-4 to TRBJ2-3; 11 nucleotides match TRBD2. CDR3 size: 14 residues. Trimming took 7 bases from V and 6 from J; bases not matched to a gene: 6. CDR3 sequence (DNA): TGTGCCAGCACCGGGACTAGCGGATATGATACGCAGTATTTT. Protein: CASTGTSGYDTQYF.

This chain connects TRBV20-1 to TRBJ2-3; perhaps TRBD2 as D (5 bases). Trimming stripped 3 bases from V and 2 bases from J, with 12 bases between. Germline values: CDR1 DFQATT, CDR2 SNEGSKA (reference sequence). The CDR3 extends over 14 amino acids. The CDR3 DNA sequence: TGCAGTGCTAGCTTAGCGACAATCACAGATACGCAGTATTTT. Its translation is CSASLATITDTQYF.

The chain combines TRBV9 with TRBJ2-1; D is possibly TRBD2 (5 bases). Trimming removed 3 bases from V and 9 bases from J, with 13 bases in between. The CDR3 spans 13 residues. In germline, CDR1 is SGDLS, CDR2 YYNGEE. The CDR3 loop is CASSGASSGEQFF. The CDR3 nucleotides are TGTGCCAGCAGCGGGGCTAGCTCCGGTGAGCAGTTCTTC.

The chain combines TRBV4-2 with TRBJ1-2, with TRBD1 as a possible D gene (5 bases). This CDR3 comprises 15 residues. Trimming removed 0 bases from V and 3 bases from J, with 11 bases in between. Germline CDR1 and CDR2: LGHNA and YNFKEQ. CDR3 bases: TGTGCCAGCAGCCAAGATCCAGGACAAGACTATGGCTACACCTTC. It is translated as CASSQDPGQDYGYTF.

There are a few counts of this clonotype. The DNA of the CDR3 is TGTGCCAGCAGCCAAGGTATTGGGACACCCCGAGGGGATACGCAGTATTTT. The encoded protein is CASSQGIGTPRGDTQYF. The chain is built from TRBV3-1 and TRBJ2-3, with D possibly matching TRBD1 (6 bases). CDR3 length: 17 residues. With 1 base removed from V and 6 bases from J, the gap between germline ends came to 20 bases. Germline V CDR1 and CDR2: LGHDT, YNNKEL (reference sequence).